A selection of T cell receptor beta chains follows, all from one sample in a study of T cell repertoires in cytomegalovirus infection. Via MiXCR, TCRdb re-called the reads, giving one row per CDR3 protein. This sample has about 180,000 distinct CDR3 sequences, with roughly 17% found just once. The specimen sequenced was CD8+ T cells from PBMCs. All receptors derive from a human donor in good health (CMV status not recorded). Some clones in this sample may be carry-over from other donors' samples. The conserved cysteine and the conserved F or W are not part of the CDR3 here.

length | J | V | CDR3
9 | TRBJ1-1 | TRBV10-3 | AISEPGEAF
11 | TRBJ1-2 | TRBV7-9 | ASSLWDSYGYT
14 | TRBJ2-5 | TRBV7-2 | ASTPIGGGDYETQY
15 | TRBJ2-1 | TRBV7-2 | ASSTRRTKADYNEQF
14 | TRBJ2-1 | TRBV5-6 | ASSFKNGGTLNEQF
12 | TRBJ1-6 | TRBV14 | ASNRQGLGSPLH
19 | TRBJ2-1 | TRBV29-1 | SVEDQPGRGGERSSYNEQF
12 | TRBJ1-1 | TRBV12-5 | ASGLGPVNTEDF
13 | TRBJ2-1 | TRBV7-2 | ASSLRDYLYNEQF
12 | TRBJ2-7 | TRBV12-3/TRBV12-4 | ASSLAGGGREQY
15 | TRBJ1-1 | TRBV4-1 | ASSQDSGTVMNTEAF
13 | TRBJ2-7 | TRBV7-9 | ASSLARDRTYEQY
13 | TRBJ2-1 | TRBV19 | ASTPWGGSLNEQF
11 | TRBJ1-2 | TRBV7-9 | ASSRGGTSGYT
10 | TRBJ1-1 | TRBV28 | ASRFTGGEAF
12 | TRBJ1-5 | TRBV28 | ASSPGDSREPQH
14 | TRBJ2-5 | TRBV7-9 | ASSFVEGREKETQY
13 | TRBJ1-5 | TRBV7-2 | ASSLAGRGHQPQH
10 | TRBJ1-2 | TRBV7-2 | ASTSGGFGYT
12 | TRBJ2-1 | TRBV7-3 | ASSPQTLGNEQF
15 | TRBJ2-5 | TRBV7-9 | ASSLPDAGGLQETQY
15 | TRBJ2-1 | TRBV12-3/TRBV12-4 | ASSRGTSGASYNEQF
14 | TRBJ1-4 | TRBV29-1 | SVEDLKGAIGEKLF
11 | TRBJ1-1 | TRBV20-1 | SAIQQGNTEAF
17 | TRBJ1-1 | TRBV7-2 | ASSLGNGRSGLMNTEAF
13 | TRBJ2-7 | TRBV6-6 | ASSYPDRGRYEQY
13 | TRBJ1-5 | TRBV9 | ASSPGGAFNQPQH
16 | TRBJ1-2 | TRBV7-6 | ASSLALGQPKTSYGYT
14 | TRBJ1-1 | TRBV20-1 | SAKGWKQLKGTEAF